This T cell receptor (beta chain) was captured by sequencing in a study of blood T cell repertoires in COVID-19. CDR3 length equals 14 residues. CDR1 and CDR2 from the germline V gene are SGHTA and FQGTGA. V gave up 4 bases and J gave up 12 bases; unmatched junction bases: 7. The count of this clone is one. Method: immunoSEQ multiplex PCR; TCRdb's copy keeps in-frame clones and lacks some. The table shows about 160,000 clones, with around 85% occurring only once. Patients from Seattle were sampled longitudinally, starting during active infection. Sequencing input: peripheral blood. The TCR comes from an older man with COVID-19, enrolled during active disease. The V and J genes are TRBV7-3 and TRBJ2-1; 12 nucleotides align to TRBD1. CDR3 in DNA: TGTGCCAGCAGCTCGGGACAGGGGGCAAAGGGGCAGTTCTTC. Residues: CASSSGQGAKGQFF.